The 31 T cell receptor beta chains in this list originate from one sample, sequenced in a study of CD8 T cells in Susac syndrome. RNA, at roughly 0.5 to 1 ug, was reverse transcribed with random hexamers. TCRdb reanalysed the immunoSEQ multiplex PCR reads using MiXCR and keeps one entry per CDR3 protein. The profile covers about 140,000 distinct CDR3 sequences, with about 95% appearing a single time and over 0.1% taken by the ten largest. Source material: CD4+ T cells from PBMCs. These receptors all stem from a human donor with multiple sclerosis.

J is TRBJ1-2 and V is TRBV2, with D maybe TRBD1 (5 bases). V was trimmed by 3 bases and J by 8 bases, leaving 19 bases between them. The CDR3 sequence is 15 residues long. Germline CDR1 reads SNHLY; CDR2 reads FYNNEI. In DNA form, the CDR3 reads TGTGCCAGCAGTGATCTTACAGGTCCCAGACTCGGCTACACCTTC. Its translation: CASSDLTGPRLGYTF.

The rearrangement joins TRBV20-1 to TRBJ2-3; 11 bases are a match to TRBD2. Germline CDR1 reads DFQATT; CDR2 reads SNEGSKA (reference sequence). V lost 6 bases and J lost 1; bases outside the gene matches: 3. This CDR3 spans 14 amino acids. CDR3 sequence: CSAKGLAGTDTQYF. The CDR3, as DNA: TGCAGTGCAAAGGGACTAGCGGGCACAGATACGCAGTATTTT.

CDR3 in amino acids: CAISDRGARNEQFF. The CDR3 DNA reads as TGTGCCATCAGTGATCGGGGGGCTAGAAATGAGCAGTTCTTC. The chain employs TRBV10-3 and TRBJ2-1; D is possibly TRBD2 (7 bases). Deletions cut 3 bases from V and 7 bases from J, with 13 bases between. Per germline, CDR1 ENHRY and CDR2 SYGVKD. CDR3 length: 14 amino acids.

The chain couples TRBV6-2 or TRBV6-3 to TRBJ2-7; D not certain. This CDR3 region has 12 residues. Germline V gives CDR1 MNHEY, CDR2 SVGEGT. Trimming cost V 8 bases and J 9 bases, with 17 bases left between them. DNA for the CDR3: TGTGCCAGCTTGGGAAGAGGAGTGGGGCAGTACTTC. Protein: CASLGRGVGQYF.

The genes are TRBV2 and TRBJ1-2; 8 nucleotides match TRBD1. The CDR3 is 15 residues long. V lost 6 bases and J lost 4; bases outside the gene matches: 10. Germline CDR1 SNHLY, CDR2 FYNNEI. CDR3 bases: TGTGCCAGCAGAATGGGACAGGACCAAATCTATGGCTACACCTTC. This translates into CASRMGQDQIYGYTF.

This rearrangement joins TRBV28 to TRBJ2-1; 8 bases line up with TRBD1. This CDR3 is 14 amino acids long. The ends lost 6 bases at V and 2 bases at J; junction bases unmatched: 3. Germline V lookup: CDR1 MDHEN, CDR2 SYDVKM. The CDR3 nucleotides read TGTGCCAGCAGCCGGGACAGGCCCTACAATGAGCAGTTCTTC. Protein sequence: CASSRDRPYNEQFF.

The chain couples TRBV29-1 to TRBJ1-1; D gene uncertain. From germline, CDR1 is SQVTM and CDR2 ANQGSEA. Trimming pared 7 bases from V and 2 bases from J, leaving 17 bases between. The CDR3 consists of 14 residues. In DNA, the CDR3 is TGCAGCGAGAGGACCGCGGGCCGTAACACTGAAGCTTTCTTT. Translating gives CSERTAGRNTEAFF.

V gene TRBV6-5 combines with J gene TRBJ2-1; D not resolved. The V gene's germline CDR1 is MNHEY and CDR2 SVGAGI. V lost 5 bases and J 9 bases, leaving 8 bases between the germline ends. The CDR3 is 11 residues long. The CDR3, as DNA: TGTGCCAGCAGTAGATCAACTGAGCAGTTCTTC. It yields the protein CASSRSTEQFF.

CDR3 in amino acids: CASSPGQISNQPQHF. In nucleotides, the CDR3 is TGTGCCAGCAGCCCGGGACAAATTAGCAATCAGCCCCAGCATTTT. This chain joins TRBV9 and TRBJ1-5; the D gene is possibly TRBD1 (6 bases). The CDR3 has 15 residues. Germline V gene lookup returns CDR1 SGDLS and CDR2 YYNGEE. V gave up 4 bases and J gave up 0 bases, with 11 bases separating them.

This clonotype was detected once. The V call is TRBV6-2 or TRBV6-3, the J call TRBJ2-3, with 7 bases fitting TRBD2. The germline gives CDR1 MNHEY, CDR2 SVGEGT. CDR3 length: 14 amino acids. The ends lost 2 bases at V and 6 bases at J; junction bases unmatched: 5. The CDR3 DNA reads TGTGCCAGCAGTTACGGCACTAGCGCCGATACGCAGTATTTT. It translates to CASSYGTSADTQYF.

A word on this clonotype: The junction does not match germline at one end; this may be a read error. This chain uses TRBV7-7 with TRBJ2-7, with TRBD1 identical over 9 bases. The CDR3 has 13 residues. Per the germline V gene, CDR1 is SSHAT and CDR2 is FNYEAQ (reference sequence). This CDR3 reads CASSRDRDYEQYF. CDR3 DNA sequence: TGTGCTAGCAGTCGGGACAGGGACTACGAGCAGTACTTC.

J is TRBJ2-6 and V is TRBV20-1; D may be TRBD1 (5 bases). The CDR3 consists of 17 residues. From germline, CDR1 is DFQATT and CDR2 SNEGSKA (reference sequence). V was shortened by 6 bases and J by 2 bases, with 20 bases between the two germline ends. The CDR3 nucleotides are TGCAGTGCGCAGGGTAATAGGAAGGGTACTGGGGCCAACGTCCTGACTTTC. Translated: CSAQGNRKGTGANVLTF.

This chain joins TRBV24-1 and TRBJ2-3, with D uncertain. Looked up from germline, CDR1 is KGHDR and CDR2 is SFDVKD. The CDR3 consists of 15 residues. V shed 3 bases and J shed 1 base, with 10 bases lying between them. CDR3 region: CATSDVAPRTDTQYF. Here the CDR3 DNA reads TGTGCCACCAGTGATGTGGCCCCCCGCACAGATACGCAGTATTTT.

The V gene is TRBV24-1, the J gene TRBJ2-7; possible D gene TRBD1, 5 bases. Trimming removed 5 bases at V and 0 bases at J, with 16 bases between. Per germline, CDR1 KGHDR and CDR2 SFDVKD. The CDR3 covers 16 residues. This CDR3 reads CATSALKQVSSYEQYF. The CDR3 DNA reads TGTGCCACCAGTGCCCTAAAACAGGTATCCTCCTACGAGCAGTACTTC.

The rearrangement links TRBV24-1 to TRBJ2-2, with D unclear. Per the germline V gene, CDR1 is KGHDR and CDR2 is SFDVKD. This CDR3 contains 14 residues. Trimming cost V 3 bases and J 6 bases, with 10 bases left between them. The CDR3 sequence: CATSDRVGAGELFF. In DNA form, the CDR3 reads TGTGCCACCAGTGATCGGGTTGGGGCCGGGGAGCTGTTTTTT.

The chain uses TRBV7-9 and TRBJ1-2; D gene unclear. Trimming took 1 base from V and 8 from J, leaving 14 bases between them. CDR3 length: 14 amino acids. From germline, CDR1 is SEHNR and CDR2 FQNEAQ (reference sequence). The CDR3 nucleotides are TGTGCCAGCAGCTTAGTAACCCAGATGGGGGGCTACACCTTC. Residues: CASSLVTQMGGYTF.

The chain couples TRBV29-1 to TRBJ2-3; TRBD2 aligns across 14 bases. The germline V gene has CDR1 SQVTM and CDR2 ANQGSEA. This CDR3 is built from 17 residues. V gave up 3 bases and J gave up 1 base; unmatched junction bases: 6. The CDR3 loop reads CSVEGLAGEEGTDTQYF. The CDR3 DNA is TGCAGCGTTGAGGGACTAGCGGGAGAAGAGGGCACAGATACGCAGTATTTT.

The CDR3 bases are TGTGCCAGCAGTAAGGGAGCGGGAGCAGTTCGCGAGCAGTACTTC. Its protein product is CASSKGAGAVREQYF. The V and J genes are TRBV12-3 or TRBV12-4 and TRBJ2-7; the match to TRBD2 covers 8 bases. With V trimmed by 5 bases and J by 6 bases, 12 bases remained unmatched. This CDR3 spans 15 amino acids.

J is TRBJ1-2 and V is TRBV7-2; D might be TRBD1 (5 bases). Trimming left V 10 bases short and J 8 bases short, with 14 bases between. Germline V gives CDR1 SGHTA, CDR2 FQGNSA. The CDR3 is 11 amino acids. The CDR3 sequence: CATGVGEGYTF. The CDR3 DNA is TGTGCCACGGGGGTTGGAGAGGGCTACACCTTC. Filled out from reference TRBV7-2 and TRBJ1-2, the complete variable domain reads GAGVSQSPSNKVTEKGKDVELRCDPISGHTALYWYRQSLGQGLEFLIYFQGNSAPDKSGLPSDRFSAERTGGSVSTLTIQRTQQEDSAVYLCATGVGEGYTFGSGTRLTVV.

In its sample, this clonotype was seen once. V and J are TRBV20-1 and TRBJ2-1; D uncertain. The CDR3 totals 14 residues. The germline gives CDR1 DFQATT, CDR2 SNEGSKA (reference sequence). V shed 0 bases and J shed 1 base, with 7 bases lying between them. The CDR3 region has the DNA TGCAGTGCTAGAGATGTGAAGTCCTACAATGAGCAGTTCTTC. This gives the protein CSARDVKSYNEQFF.

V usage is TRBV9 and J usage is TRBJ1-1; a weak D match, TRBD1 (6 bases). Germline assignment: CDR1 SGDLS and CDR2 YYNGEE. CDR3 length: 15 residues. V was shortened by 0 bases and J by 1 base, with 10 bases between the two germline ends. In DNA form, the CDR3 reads TGTGCCAGCAGCGTAGGGTTACAGGGGAACACTGAAGCTTTCTTT. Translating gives CASSVGLQGNTEAFF.

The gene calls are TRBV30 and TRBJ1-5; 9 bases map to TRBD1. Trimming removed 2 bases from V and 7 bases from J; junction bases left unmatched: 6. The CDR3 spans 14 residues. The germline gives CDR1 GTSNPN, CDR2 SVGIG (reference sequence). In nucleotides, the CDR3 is TGTGCCTGGAGTTTACAGGGGGCGCGGCAGCCCCAGCATTTT. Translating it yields CAWSLQGARQPQHF.

CDR3 DNA sequence: TGCAGCTCCCGAGCGGCAGGGGGCACTGGGGAAGCTTTCTTT. As protein: CSSRAAGGTGEAFF. The chain is built from TRBV29-1 and TRBJ1-1; 8 positions agree with TRBD1. V lost 8 bases, J lost 8 bases, and 16 bases stayed unmatched. The length of the CDR3 is 14 residues. CDR1 is SQVTM and CDR2 is ANQGSEA in the germline V gene.

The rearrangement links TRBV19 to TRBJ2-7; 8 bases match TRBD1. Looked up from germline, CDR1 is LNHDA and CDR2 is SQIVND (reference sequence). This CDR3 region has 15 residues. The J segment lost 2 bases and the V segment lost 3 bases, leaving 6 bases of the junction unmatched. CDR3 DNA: TGTGCCAGTAGTATGACCAGGACAGGGACCTACGAGCAGTACTTC. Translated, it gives CASSMTRTGTYEQYF.

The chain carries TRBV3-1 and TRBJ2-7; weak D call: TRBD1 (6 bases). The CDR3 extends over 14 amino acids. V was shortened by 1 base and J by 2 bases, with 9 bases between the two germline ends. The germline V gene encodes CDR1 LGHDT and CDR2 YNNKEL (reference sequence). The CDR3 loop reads CASSQVTGAYEQYF. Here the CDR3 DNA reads TGTGCCAGCAGCCAAGTGACAGGAGCCTACGAGCAGTACTTC.

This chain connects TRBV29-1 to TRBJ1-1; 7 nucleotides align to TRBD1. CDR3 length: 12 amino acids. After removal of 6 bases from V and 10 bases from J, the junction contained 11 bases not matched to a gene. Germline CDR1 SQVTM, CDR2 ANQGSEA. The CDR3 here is CSVTGMDRIAFF. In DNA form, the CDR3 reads TGCAGCGTAACGGGGATGGACAGGATAGCTTTCTTT.

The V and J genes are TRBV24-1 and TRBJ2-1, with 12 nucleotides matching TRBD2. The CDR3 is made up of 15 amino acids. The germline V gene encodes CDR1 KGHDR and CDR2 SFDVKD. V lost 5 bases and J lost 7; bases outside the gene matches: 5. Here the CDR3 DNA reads TGTGCCACCAGTGGGACTAGCGGGAAAAGGAATGAGCAGTTCTTC. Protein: CATSGTSGKRNEQFF.

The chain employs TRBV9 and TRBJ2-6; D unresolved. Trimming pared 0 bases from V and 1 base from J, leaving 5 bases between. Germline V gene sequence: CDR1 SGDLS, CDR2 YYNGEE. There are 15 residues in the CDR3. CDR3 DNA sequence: TGTGCCAGCAGCGTAGCCGGTTCTGGGGCCAACGTCCTGACTTTC. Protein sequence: CASSVAGSGANVLTF. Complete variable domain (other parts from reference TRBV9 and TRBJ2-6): DSGVTQTPKHLITATGQRVTLRCSPRSGDLSVYWYQQSLDQGLQFLIQYYNGEERAKGNILERFSAQQFPDLHSELNLSSLELGDSALYFCASSVAGSGANVLTFGAGSRLTVL.

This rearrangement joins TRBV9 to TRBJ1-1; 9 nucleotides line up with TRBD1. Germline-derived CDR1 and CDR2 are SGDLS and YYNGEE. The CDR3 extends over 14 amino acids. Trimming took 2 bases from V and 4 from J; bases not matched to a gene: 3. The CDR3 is CASSVLQGATEAFF. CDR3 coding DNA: TGTGCCAGCAGCGTCCTACAGGGGGCCACTGAAGCTTTCTTT.

The CDR3 loop reads CASREQGWTEAFF. DNA for the CDR3: TGTGCCAGCAGAGAACAGGGATGGACTGAAGCTTTCTTT. This rearrangement joins TRBV27 to TRBJ1-1; a weak D match, TRBD1 (6 bases). Trimming cost V 6 bases and J 5 bases, with 13 bases left between them. This CDR3 region has 13 residues. Germline V gives CDR1 MNHEY, CDR2 SMNVEV (reference sequence).

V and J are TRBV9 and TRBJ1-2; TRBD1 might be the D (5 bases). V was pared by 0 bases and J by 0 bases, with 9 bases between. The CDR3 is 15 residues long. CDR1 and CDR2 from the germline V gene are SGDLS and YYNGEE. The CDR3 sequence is CASSVVPGTNYGYTF. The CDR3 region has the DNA TGTGCCAGCAGCGTAGTACCAGGGACTAACTATGGCTACACCTTC.